Presented here are 18 T cell receptor beta chains from one specimen sequenced in a study of T cell responses to AZD1222 COVID-19 vaccine. Sequencing used immunoSEQ multiplex PCR; TCRdb keeps in-frame clones, though not all of them. The table lists under 150,000 clones, 85% to 95% of them singletons. Sequences were derived from peripheral blood, sampled on day 0 of AZD1222 vaccination. All receptors derive from an adult in good health.

V is TRBV29-1 and J is TRBJ2-1; a possible D gene is TRBD1 (5 bases). V lost 3 bases and J lost 6, with 24 bases in between. CDR1 and CDR2 from the germline V gene are SQVTM and ANQGSEA. CDR3 size: 17 residues. CDR3 nucleotide sequence: TGCAGCGTTGAGGACCGGACAAGGCCAGGCTCCCTCAATGAGCAGTTCTTC. Translating it yields CSVEDRTRPGSLNEQFF.

J is TRBJ1-2 and V is TRBV29-1, with D possibly TRBD1 on 5 matching bases. Germline lookup yields CDR1 SQVTM and CDR2 ANQGSEA. The germline V and J ends were trimmed by 4 bases and 8 bases, with 17 bases remaining between them. The CDR3 runs to 13 residues. The DNA of the CDR3 is TGCAGCGTTGTGGTGGGGGGAAGTAGAGGCTACACCTTC. It translates to CSVVVGGSRGYTF.

The chain joins TRBV6-2 or TRBV6-3 to TRBJ2-7, with D maybe TRBD1 (6 bases). The ends were cut back, 4 bases at V and 3 bases at J, with 10 bases in the middle. CDR1 is MNHEY, CDR2 SVGEGT, per germline. The CDR3 contains 13 residues. The CDR3 is CASSLTGYYEQYF. The CDR3 region has the DNA TGTGCCAGCAGTTTGACAGGTTACTACGAGCAGTACTTC.

The rearrangement uses TRBV6-1 and TRBJ1-2; D is unresolved. V lost 1 base to trimming and J lost 4 bases, with 13 bases between them. This CDR3 has 15 residues. Germline V gene data show CDR1 as MNHNS and CDR2 as SASEGT. CDR3 residues: CASSEGLGIGYGYTF. The CDR3 DNA sequence: TGTGCCAGCAGTGAAGGGTTGGGGATAGGCTATGGCTACACCTTC.

The chain recombines TRBV19 with TRBJ2-2; D is undetermined. V dropped 5 bases and J dropped 2 bases, with 12 bases sitting between them. Germline CDR1 reads LNHDA; CDR2 reads SQIVND (reference sequence). There are 15 residues in the CDR3. For the CDR3, the DNA is TGTGCCAGTAGTTCGACATATCCAAACACCGGGGAGCTGTTTTTT. Its protein product is CASSSTYPNTGELFF. Supplemented by reference TRBV19 and TRBJ2-2, the full variable domain reads DGGITQSPKYLFRKEGQNVTLSCEQNLNHDAMYWYRQDPGQGLRLIYYSQIVNDFQKGDIAEGYSVSREKKESFPLTVTSAQKNPTAFYLCASSSTYPNTGELFFGEGSRLTVL.

This chain uses TRBV5-6 with TRBJ2-4, with 14 bases lining up with TRBD2. The CDR3 has 17 amino acids. Looked up from germline, CDR1 is SGHDT and CDR2 is YYEEEE. V lost 3 bases, J lost 8 bases, and 10 bases stayed unmatched. The CDR3 sequence is CASSSPGLAGVLDIQYF. CDR3 sequence (DNA): TGTGCCAGCAGCTCCCCGGGACTAGCGGGAGTTTTGGACATTCAGTACTTC.

This clone has only one observation. This chain connects TRBV7-8 to TRBJ1-5; TRBD1 matches at 7 bases. V lost 1 base, J lost 0 bases, and 3 bases stayed unmatched. Per germline, CDR1 SGHVS and CDR2 FQNEAQ. This CDR3 region has 16 residues. Written as DNA, the CDR3 is TGTGCCAGCAGCTTAGAACAGGGGACTAGCAATCAGCCCCAGCATTTT. Translated, it gives CASSLEQGTSNQPQHF.

This clone was seen just once. The V call is TRBV3-1 (or the pseudogene TRBV3-2), the J call TRBJ2-4, with TRBD2 as a possible D gene (6 bases). Per the germline V gene, CDR1 is LGHDT and CDR2 is YNNKEL (reference sequence). CDR3 size: 13 residues. V was cut by 4 bases and J by 4 bases, with 8 bases left in between. The CDR3 bases are TGTGCCAGCAGCCCGCGGGATAAAAACATTCAGTACTTC. Its translation: CASSPRDKNIQYF.

This clone appeared a single time. The V gene is TRBV6-4, the J gene TRBJ1-6; 8 nucleotides match TRBD1. This CDR3 is 14 amino acids long. The junction had 8 bases not matched to a gene; V was cut back by 7 bases and J by 9 bases. Germline V gene sequence: CDR1 MRHNA, CDR2 SNTAGT. The CDR3 here is CASTQDRVSSPLHF. The DNA of the CDR3 is TGTGCCAGCACCCAGGACAGGGTAAGTTCACCCCTCCACTTT.

This chain uses TRBV6-5 with TRBJ1-6; TRBD1 agrees at 7 bases. The germline gives CDR1 MNHEY, CDR2 SVGAGI. This CDR3 is 14 amino acids long. The ends lost 6 bases at V and 15 bases at J; junction bases unmatched: 14. The CDR3 region has the DNA TGTGCCAGCAGACTGACAGGGAGGGACTTTCTCCTCCACTTT. Its translation is CASRLTGRDFLLHF.

This chain links TRBV4-1 with TRBJ2-7; 13 bases map to TRBD2. The CDR3 runs to 19 residues. Germline V CDR1 and CDR2: MGHRA, YSYEKL. Germline trimming cut 0 bases from V and 2 bases from J; bases unmatched to any gene: 10. The CDR3 reads CASSQEDPRTSGSPYEQYF. As DNA, the CDR3 is TGCGCCAGCAGCCAAGAAGATCCTCGGACTAGCGGGAGTCCCTACGAGCAGTACTTC.

This clone appeared once. V is TRBV6-2 or TRBV6-3 and J is TRBJ1-4, with D unclear. There are 14 residues in the CDR3. Trimming shortened V by 6 bases and J by 5 bases, and 13 bases separated the two germline ends. CDR1 and CDR2 from the germline V gene are MNHEY and SVGEGT. The CDR3 DNA is TGTGCCAGCAGCACCTCAGGAGCAAATGAAAAACTGTTTTTT. Its translation: CASSTSGANEKLFF.

The chain has TRBV6-5 and TRBJ1-1; 8 bases line up with TRBD1. CDR3 length: 13 amino acids. V gave up 5 bases and J gave up 4 bases; unmatched junction bases: 3. The germline V gene encodes CDR1 MNHEY and CDR2 SVGAGI. The CDR3 loop is CASSPDRGTEAFF. For the CDR3, the DNA is TGTGCCAGCAGTCCTGACAGGGGCACTGAAGCTTTCTTT.

This chain joins TRBV4-3 and TRBJ2-3, with D hard to call. Per germline, CDR1 LGHNA and CDR2 YSLEER. The CDR3 has 15 residues. The germline V and J ends were trimmed by 0 bases and 2 bases, with 9 bases remaining between them. This CDR3 is CASSQDTHITDTQYF. The CDR3 region has the DNA TGCGCCAGCAGCCAAGATACCCATATCACAGATACGCAGTATTTT.

The chain links TRBV4-1 to TRBJ1-1; D call uncertain. The CDR3 consists of 14 residues. Germline V gene sequence: CDR1 MGHRA, CDR2 YSYEKL. The V end was cut by 5 bases, the J end by 3 bases, with 13 bases between. The CDR3 DNA reads as TGCGCCAGCAGCGTAGCAACGAGGGACACTGAAGCTTTCTTT. Translated: CASSVATRDTEAFF.

The chain combines TRBV6-2 or TRBV6-3 with TRBJ2-4, with 7 bases that match TRBD1. Trimming took 6 bases from V and 1 from J; bases not matched to a gene: 9. Germline CDR1 MNHEY, CDR2 SVGEGT. The CDR3 is 16 amino acids. The CDR3 DNA sequence: TGTGCCAGCAGCCGGGACAGCATCGTCGCCAAAAACATTCAGTACTTC. Amino acids: CASSRDSIVAKNIQYF.

The rearrangement uses TRBV12-3 or TRBV12-4 and TRBJ1-4; no firm D call. This CDR3 has 12 residues. Trimming pared 2 bases from V and 8 bases from J, leaving 6 bases between. CDR3 nucleotide sequence: TGTGCCAGCAGTTTATCCAGAGAAAAACTGTTTTTT. It translates to CASSLSREKLFF.

The J gene is TRBJ1-5, the V gene TRBV6-1, with D possibly being TRBD1 (6 bases). The V gene's germline CDR1 is MNHNS and CDR2 SASEGT. This CDR3 contains 14 residues. Trimming pared 3 bases from V and 7 bases from J, leaving 13 bases between. CDR3 amino acids: CASSEAGGGQPQHF. The CDR3 DNA reads TGTGCCAGCAGTGAGGCAGGTGGGGGCCAGCCCCAGCATTTT.